Below, one T cell receptor (beta chain) is given with its context. Each CDR3 protein is one row after TCRdb ran MiXCR on the RT-PCR reads. The sample holds more than 450,000 distinct CDR3 sequences, about 7.6% seen once. Trimming pared 1 base from V and 4 bases from J, leaving 14 bases between. CDR3 length: 15 amino acids. Germline values: CDR1 SGHTA, CDR2 FQGNSA. This sample was taken from a study of response to subunit inactivated influenza vaccine. The rearrangement links TRBV7-2 to TRBJ2-7; the D gene is possibly TRBD2 (6 bases). The sample consisted of PBMCs from blood, taken roughly 24 months after vaccination. The source is a man between 50 and 69 years old who received an inactivated influenza vaccine. The CDR3 DNA sequence: TGTGCCAGCAGCTTAGAGTTGTCGGGAGCTTACGAGCAGTACTTC. As protein: CASSLELSGAYEQYF.